Listed below are T cell receptor beta chains from one sample, sequenced in a study of post-analysis software for immune sequencing data. MiXCR was run by TCRdb on the PCR reads, yielding one entry per CDR3 protein. Of hundreds of thousands of distinct CDR3 sequences listed, roughly 35% are singletons. The specimen sequenced was blood. The receptors originated from a girl aged 10 to 17 with multiple sclerosis. CDR3s include the opening cysteine and the closing phenylalanine or tryptophan. The D gene is left open where the match is weak. Clone size is not always given. Where it is, it says once, few, many or a class for expanded clones.

d_call	v_call	clone_size	j_call	cdr3_nt	cdr3_aa
TRBD1	TRBV4-1	few	TRBJ2-7	TGCGCCAGCAGCCACTCGAGAGTGGGACAGGGGGCCTACGAGCAGTACTTC	CASSHSRVGQGAYEQYF
.	TRBV29-1	many	TRBJ1-2	TGCAGCGTTTCAGTTGGGACTAACTATGGCTACACCTTC	CSVSVGTNYGYTF
.	TRBV10-3	.	TRBJ2-1	TGTGCCATCAGTGAGTCATCTTCAAGTTACAATGAGCAGTTCTTC	CAISESSSSYNEQFF
.	TRBV12-3/TRBV12-4	many	TRBJ2-7	TGTGCCAGCAGTTTTGACAGTTACGAGCAGTACTTC	CASSFDSYEQYF
.	TRBV20-1	few	TRBJ2-7	TGCAGTGCTAGATCCCTCCAGGGCGCCTACGAGCAGTACTTC	CSARSLQGAYEQYF
TRBD2	TRBV13	few	TRBJ2-7	TGTGCCAGCAGCCCAAAAGAGGGGACTAGCGGGGTCTACGAGCAGTACTTC	CASSPKEGTSGVYEQYF
.	TRBV5-1	.	TRBJ2-5	TGCGCCAGCAGCCCCGATCGGCACCTCAGGACCCAGTACTTC	CASSPDRHLRTQYF
.	TRBV6-5	.	TRBJ1-4	TGTGCCAGCAGTTACTCGCCCGGATATATCGCTAATGAAAAACTGTTTTTT	CASSYSPGYIANEKLFF
.	TRBV20-1	.	TRBJ2-1	TGCAGTGCGAACAGAAACAATGAGCAGTTCTTC	CSANRNNEQFF
.	TRBV7-6	few	TRBJ2-3	TGTGCCAGCAGCTTAGCCCCAGCAGATACGCAGTATTTT	CASSLAPADTQYF
TRBD1	TRBV7-9	few	TRBJ1-1	TGTGCCAGCAGCTCCCTGACAGGGGAACACACTGAAGCTTTCTTT	CASSSLTGEHTEAFF
.	TRBV7-9	once	TRBJ1-4	TGTGCCAGCAGCTTGCCACCGTCAGGAGGCAATGAAAAACTGTTTTTT	CASSLPPSGGNEKLFF
.	TRBV16	.	TRBJ1-5	TGTGCCAGCAGCCAATCGGGAGATCAGCCCCAGCATTTT	CASSQSGDQPQHF
.	TRBV12-3/TRBV12-4	.	TRBJ2-3	TGTGCCAGCAGTTTTGGGTCGACCTCTTGGGATACGCAGTATTTT	CASSFGSTSWDTQYF
.	TRBV6-6	.	TRBJ1-2	TGTGCCAGCAGAAATACACAGGGAAATATTAACTATGGCTACACCTTC	CASRNTQGNINYGYTF
.	TRBV7-9	few	TRBJ2-7	TGTGCCAGCAGACCAGCCCTGGGGGGAGACGAGCAGTACTTC	CASRPALGGDEQYF
.	TRBV5-1	.	TRBJ1-5	TGCGCCAGCAGTATGGGGGGCAATCAGCCCCAGCATTTT	CASSMGGNQPQHF
TRBD1	TRBV6-5	.	TRBJ1-1	TGTGCCAGCAGTTCTCCGGGACAGGGGCACACTGAAGCTTTCTTT	CASSSPGQGHTEAFF
TRBD2	TRBV4-2	.	TRBJ2-5	TGTGCCAGCAGCTATAGCGGGGGGGAGGTGACCCAGTACTTC	CASSYSGGEVTQYF
TRBD1	TRBV7-9	few	TRBJ2-3	TGTGCCAGCAGCCCAAAGGACAGGGGAAGCACAGATACGCAGTATTTT	CASSPKDRGSTDTQYF
.	TRBV4-1	.	TRBJ2-1	TGCGCCAGCAGCCAAGGCGTAGGCGGGGCCTACAATGAGCAGTTCTTC	CASSQGVGGAYNEQFF
.	TRBV12-3/TRBV12-4	.	TRBJ1-5	TGTGCCAGCAGTCCTACGGGAGTCCCTAGCAATCAGCCCCAGCATTTT	CASSPTGVPSNQPQHF
TRBD1	TRBV4-1	.	TRBJ2-7	TGCGCCAGCAGCCCCATGGGGGAGACAGGGTTCTACGAGCAGTACTTC	CASSPMGETGFYEQYF
TRBD2	TRBV7-2	.	TRBJ2-1	TGTGCCAGCAGCTCCGCAGCGGGGCAATACAATGAGCAGTTCTTC	CASSSAAGQYNEQFF
.	TRBV29-1	.	TRBJ2-1	TGCAGCGTTCCCGGGACCAGCTCTTACAATGAGCGGTTCTTC	CSVPGTSSYNERFF
.	TRBV7-3	.	TRBJ2-1	TGTGCCAGCAGCTCAGAGTCGGGGCACGGTGAGCAGTTCTTC	CASSSESGHGEQFF
TRBD1	TRBV28	few	TRBJ1-2	TGTGCCAGCAGGCCTACAGGGGCTGGGGGCTACACCTTC	CASRPTGAGGYTF
TRBD1	TRBV3-1	few	TRBJ2-1	TGTGCCAGCAGCCGGCTGGGGACAGGAGGGAATGAGCAGTTCTTC	CASSRLGTGGNEQFF
.	TRBV28	.	TRBJ2-7	TGTGCCAGCAGCCCTGACTGGCAAGCCTACGAGCAGTACTTC	CASSPDWQAYEQYF
.	TRBV4-1	few	TRBJ2-1	TGCGCCAGCAGCCAAGTTGTCGTTTGGAGTCATGAGCAGTTCTTC	CASSQVVVWSHEQFF
TRBD1	TRBV13	few	TRBJ2-1	TGTGCCAGCAGCTTAGCGGGACAGGGAACGAATGAGCAGTTCTTC	CASSLAGQGTNEQFF
.	TRBV18	.	TRBJ2-3	TGTGCCAGCTCCCCAGGGGGGCCAGTCCCAGATACGCAGTATTTT	CASSPGGPVPDTQYF
.	TRBV28	few	TRBJ2-3	TGTGCCAGCAGTAGGGGGACTAGCACAGATACGCAGTATTTT	CASSRGTSTDTQYF
.	TRBV6-5	.	TRBJ2-7	TGTGCCAGCACCCGGATAACGGACCGCCGTGGGTACGAGCAGTACTTC	CASTRITDRRGYEQYF
TRBD2	TRBV12-3/TRBV12-4	few	TRBJ2-1	TGTGCCAGCAGTTTCCCCGGGTGGGGGGGAGGTCGCAATGAGCAGTTCTTC	CASSFPGWGGGRNEQFF
.	TRBV4-1	once	TRBJ2-2	TGCGCCAGCAGCCAAGATGGGGGACACAACACCGGGGAGCTGTTTTTT	CASSQDGGHNTGELFF
.	TRBV20-1	few	TRBJ2-1	TGCAGTGCTACCGAGTCCGGGTCCTACAATGAGCAGTTCTTC	CSATESGSYNEQFF
TRBD1	TRBV6-2/TRBV6-3	few	TRBJ1-2	TGTGCCAGCAGAACCGGACAGGGGGGAGGCTACACCTTC	CASRTGQGGGYTF
TRBD1	TRBV7-8	few	TRBJ1-2	TGTGCCAGCAGCTTACGGACAGGTCCATATGGCTACACCTTC	CASSLRTGPYGYTF
.	TRBV7-8	.	TRBJ2-2	TGTGCCACCAAGCGGATAAACACCGGGGAGCTGTTTTTT	CATKRINTGELFF
TRBD1	TRBV12-3/TRBV12-4	.	TRBJ1-2	TGTGCCAGCAGTAATAGCGGGACAGGGAGCGGCTACACCTTC	CASSNSGTGSGYTF
TRBD1	TRBV6-5	.	TRBJ1-2	TGTGCCAGCAGTTATGACAGGGGGCCTAACTATGGCTACACCTTC	CASSYDRGPNYGYTF
TRBD1	TRBV10-3	.	TRBJ2-7	TGTGCCATCAGTGAGAGGACAGGGGGATACGAGCAGTACTTC	CAISERTGGYEQYF
.	TRBV7-2	.	TRBJ2-4	TGTGCCAGCAGCCACCCAGGCGGGGGCGGGAAAAACATTCAGTACTTC	CASSHPGGGGKNIQYF
.	TRBV7-2	.	TRBJ2-5	TGTGCCAGCAGCTCCGGCCCACAAGTGGGGACCCAGTACTTC	CASSSGPQVGTQYF
.	TRBV3-1	.	TRBJ2-7	TGTGCCAGCAGCCAAGATGCGGACGGGGCCGGCTACGAGCAGTACTTC	CASSQDADGAGYEQYF
TRBD1	TRBV28	.	TRBJ1-2	TGTGTCAGCAGTTCCTTTACCGGGACAGGGGGCTACTATGGCTACACCTTC	CVSSSFTGTGGYYGYTF
.	TRBV6-5	.	TRBJ1-2	TGTGTCAGCAGTTACTCGAGTCCGCTCAACTATGGCTACACCTTC	CVSSYSSPLNYGYTF
.	TRBV4-1	few	TRBJ2-1	TGCGCCAGCAGCCAAAGACATTTACGGCAGGGTCCTTACAATGAGCAGTTCTTC	CASSQRHLRQGPYNEQFF
TRBD1	TRBV6-5	.	TRBJ1-6	TGTGCCAGCAGTTACTCGACAGGGGCCGGATCACCCCTCCACTTT	CASSYSTGAGSPLHF
.	TRBV6-5	.	TRBJ1-1	TGTGCCAGCAGTTACATATTCCACACTGAAGCTTTCTTT	CASSYIFHTEAFF
.	TRBV7-2	.	TRBJ2-4	TGTGCCAGCAGCCTAAAAGGTGCTGTAGGGGCCAAAAACATTCAGTACTTC	CASSLKGAVGAKNIQYF
.	TRBV24-1	few	TRBJ2-1	TGTGCCACCAGTGATTCTGATAGGAATGAGCAGTTCTTC	CATSDSDRNEQFF
.	TRBV6-1	.	TRBJ1-2	TGTGCCAGCAGTGCCTCAGAGCGAACGTCTGGCGGCTACACCTTC	CASSASERTSGGYTF
.	TRBV27	.	TRBJ2-1	TGTGCCAGCAGTTTAAGCCTCAGGGAGGCCGGCTACAATGAGCAGTTCTTC	CASSLSLREAGYNEQFF
TRBD2	TRBV6-2/TRBV6-3	few	TRBJ2-7	TGTGCCGACTACCCCTTGGCTAGCGGGGGTTCCTACGAGCAGTACTTC	CADYPLASGGSYEQYF
TRBD2	TRBV10-1	.	TRBJ2-3	TGCGCCAGCAGTGAGTCACTAGCGGGGGGACCCACAGATACGCAGTATTTT	CASSESLAGGPTDTQYF
TRBD1	TRBV7-2	.	TRBJ1-5	TGTGCCAGCAGCTTACAGACAGGGATAAATCAGCCCCAGCATTTT	CASSLQTGINQPQHF
.	TRBV6-2/TRBV6-3	few	TRBJ2-3	TGTGCCAGCCGAGGGACTCCCAATCCGTTTGGGGATACGCAGTATTTT	CASRGTPNPFGDTQYF